Shown below are 8 T cell receptor beta chains from a single sample sequenced in a study of CD8 T cells in ankylosing spondylitis (dated by TCRdb to about 2017). The method behind the library was 5' RACE. Sequencer: Illumina HiSeq 2500. The public reads were quality trimmed at Q25 with fastp and then assembled into clones with MiXCR by TCRdb, keeping productive beta chains. All rows with the same CDR3 protein become a single entry with the most common DNA and genes. This sample is represented by about 150,000 distinct CDR3 sequences; approximately 48% of them were singletons. The top ten hold 12% to 15% of the sample. Sequenced material: synovial fluid, either unsorted or a sorted T cell fraction (not recorded which). Every receptor here comes from a male donor with ankylosing spondylitis.

The V call is TRBV6-5, the J call TRBJ2-3; TRBD2 matches 10 bases. V lost 0 bases, J lost 4 bases, and 13 bases stayed unmatched. The CDR3 totals 19 residues. Germline values: CDR1 MNHEY, CDR2 SVGAGI. The CDR3 DNA follows: TGTGCCAGCAGTTACTCGTGGCTAGCGGGAGTCGAAGTGGCAGATACGCAGTATTTT. It specifies CASSYSWLAGVEVADTQYF.

This clonotype has only a few counts. This chain joins TRBV14 and TRBJ2-7, with 9 bases matching TRBD1. Per the germline V gene, CDR1 is SGHDN and CDR2 is FVKESK. V shed 2 bases and J 4 bases; nucleotides not matched to a gene: 15. This CDR3 comprises 18 residues. CDR3 sequence (DNA): TGTGCCAGCAGCCAACTTTTCCAGTCCCGACAGGGGGATTACGAGCAGTACTTC. Translating gives CASSQLFQSRQGDYEQYF.

This clonotype was seen a handful of times. V gene TRBV4-1 combines with J gene TRBJ2-5, with a tentative D call TRBD1 (6 bases). The CDR3 sequence is 16 residues long. The V end lost 0 bases, the J end lost 1 base, and 12 bases lay between the germline ends. The germline CDR1 and CDR2 sequences are MGHRA and YSYEKL. CDR3 amino acids: CASSQEVGGVQETQYF. The CDR3, as DNA: TGCGCCAGCAGCCAAGAGGTAGGGGGAGTCCAAGAGACCCAGTACTTC.

The chain uses TRBV18 and TRBJ2-7; 8 bases are a match to TRBD1. J gave up 6 bases and V 5 bases, and 12 bases lay outside the gene matches. Germline values: CDR1 KGHSH, CDR2 LQKENI. The CDR3 contains 15 residues. The CDR3 spells CASSTIRGPGGEQYF. CDR3 in DNA: TGTGCCAGCTCAACCATCAGGGGGCCTGGCGGCGAGCAGTACTTC.

The rearrangement joins TRBV10-3 to TRBJ1-1; TRBD1 aligns across 7 bases. Germline CDR1 reads ENHRY; CDR2 reads SYGVKD. The CDR3 is 15 amino acids. The ends lost 2 bases at V and 3 bases at J; junction bases unmatched: 6. The CDR3 region has the DNA TGTGCCATCAGTGAGGTGTGGCAGGGGGACACTGAAGCTTTCTTT. Translating it yields CAISEVWQGDTEAFF.

The V and J genes are TRBV7-6 and TRBJ2-6; 8 nucleotides agree with TRBD2. The CDR3 consists of 18 residues. Germline V gene lookup returns CDR1 SGHVS and CDR2 FNYEAQ. V lost 2 bases and J lost 2; bases outside the gene matches: 8. The CDR3 coding sequence is TGTGCCAGCAGCTTAATTACGGCGGGACTAGCTGGGGCCAACGTCCTGACTTTC. It encodes CASSLITAGLAGANVLTF.

The chain carries TRBV15 and TRBJ1-1; no reliable D call. Germline V gene lookup returns CDR1 LNHNV and CDR2 YYDKDF (reference sequence). Trimming shortened V by 4 bases and J by 3 bases, and 15 bases separated the two germline ends. The CDR3 has 15 amino acids. The CDR3 DNA sequence: TGTGCCACCAGCATCTACCCCTTTAGCGACACTGAAGCTTTCTTT. Encoded protein: CATSIYPFSDTEAFF.

This clonotype has more than one count but fewer than ten. The genes are TRBV4-2 and TRBJ2-3; D is ambiguous. Germline assignment: CDR1 LGHNA and CDR2 YNFKEQ. This CDR3 contains 14 residues. The V end was cut by 1 base, the J end by 4 bases, with 9 bases between. In DNA, the CDR3 is TGTGCCAGCAGCCAAGGGCAGCTGCCAGATACGCAGTATTTT. Protein sequence: CASSQGQLPDTQYF.